The source of this T cell receptor beta chain is a study of cytotoxic CD8 clonotypes in ibrutinib-treated CLL. Germline CDR1 reads MNHEY; CDR2 reads SMNVEV (reference sequence). The CDR3 runs to 15 residues. The junction had 8 bases not matched to a gene; V was cut back by 3 bases and J by 12 bases. Profiling relied on immunoSEQ multiplex PCR, and the TCRdb table lists in-frame clones only, not all of them. The sample shows around 33,000 clones, approximately 48% of them seen only once. The sequencing used PBMCs, collected before ibrutinib treatment. This receptor was taken from a human donor with chronic lymphocytic leukemia. This rearrangement joins TRBV27 to TRBJ1-6; 10 bases are a match to TRBD1. The CDR3 loop reads CASSLSTGGPKPLHF. In nucleotides, the CDR3 is TGTGCCAGCAGTTTGTCGACAGGGGGCCCTAAACCCCTCCACTTT.